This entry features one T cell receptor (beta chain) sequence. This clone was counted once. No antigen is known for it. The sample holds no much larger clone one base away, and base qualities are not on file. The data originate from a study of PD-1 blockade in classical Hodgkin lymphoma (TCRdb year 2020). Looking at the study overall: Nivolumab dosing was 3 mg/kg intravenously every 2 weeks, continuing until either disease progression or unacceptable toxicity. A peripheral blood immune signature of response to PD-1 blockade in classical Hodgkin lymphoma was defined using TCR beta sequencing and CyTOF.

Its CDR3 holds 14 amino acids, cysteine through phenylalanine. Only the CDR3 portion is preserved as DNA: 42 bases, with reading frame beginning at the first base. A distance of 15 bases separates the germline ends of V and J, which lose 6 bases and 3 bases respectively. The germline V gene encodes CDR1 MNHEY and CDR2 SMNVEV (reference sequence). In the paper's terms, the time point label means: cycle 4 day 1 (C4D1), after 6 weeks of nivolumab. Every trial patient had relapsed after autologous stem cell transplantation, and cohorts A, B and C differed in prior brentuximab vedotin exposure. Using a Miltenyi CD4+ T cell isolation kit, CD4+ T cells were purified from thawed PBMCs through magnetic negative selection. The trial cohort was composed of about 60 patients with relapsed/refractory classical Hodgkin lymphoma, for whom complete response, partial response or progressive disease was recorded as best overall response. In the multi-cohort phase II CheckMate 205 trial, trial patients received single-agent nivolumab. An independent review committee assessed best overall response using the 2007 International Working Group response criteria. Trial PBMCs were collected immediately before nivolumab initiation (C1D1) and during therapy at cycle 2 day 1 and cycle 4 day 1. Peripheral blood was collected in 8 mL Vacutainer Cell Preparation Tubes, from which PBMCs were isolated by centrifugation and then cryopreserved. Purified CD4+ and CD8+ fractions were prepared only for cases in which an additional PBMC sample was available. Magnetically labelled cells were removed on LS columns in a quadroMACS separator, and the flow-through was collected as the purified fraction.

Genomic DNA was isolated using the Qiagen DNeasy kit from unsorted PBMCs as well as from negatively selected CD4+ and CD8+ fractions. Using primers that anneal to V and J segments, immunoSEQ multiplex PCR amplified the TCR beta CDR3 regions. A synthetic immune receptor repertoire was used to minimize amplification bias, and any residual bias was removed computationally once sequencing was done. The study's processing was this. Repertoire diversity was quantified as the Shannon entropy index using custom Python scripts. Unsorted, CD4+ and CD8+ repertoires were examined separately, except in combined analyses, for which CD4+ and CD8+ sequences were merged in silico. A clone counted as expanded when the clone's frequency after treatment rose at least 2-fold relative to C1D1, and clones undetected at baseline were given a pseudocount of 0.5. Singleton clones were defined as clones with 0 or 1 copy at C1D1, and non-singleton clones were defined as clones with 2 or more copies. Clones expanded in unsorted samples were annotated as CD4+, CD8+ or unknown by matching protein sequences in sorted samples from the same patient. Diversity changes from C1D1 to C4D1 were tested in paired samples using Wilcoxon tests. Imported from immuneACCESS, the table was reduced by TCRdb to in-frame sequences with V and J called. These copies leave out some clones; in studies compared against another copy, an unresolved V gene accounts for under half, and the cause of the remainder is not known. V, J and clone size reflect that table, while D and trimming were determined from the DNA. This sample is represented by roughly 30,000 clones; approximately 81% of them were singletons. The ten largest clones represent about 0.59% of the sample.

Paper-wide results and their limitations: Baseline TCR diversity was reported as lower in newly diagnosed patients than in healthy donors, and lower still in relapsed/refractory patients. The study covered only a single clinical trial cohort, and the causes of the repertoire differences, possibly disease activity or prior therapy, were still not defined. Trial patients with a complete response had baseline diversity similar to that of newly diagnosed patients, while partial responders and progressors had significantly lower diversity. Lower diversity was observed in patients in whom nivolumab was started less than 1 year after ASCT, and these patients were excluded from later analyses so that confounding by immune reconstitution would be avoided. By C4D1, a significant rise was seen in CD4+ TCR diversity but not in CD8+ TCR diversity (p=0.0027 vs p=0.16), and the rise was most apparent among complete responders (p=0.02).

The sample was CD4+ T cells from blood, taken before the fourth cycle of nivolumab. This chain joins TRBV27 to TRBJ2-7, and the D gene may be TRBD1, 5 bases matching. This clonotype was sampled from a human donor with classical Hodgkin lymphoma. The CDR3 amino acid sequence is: CASSERQTVYEQYF. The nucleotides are TGTGCCAGCAGCGAGAGACAGACGGTCTACGAGCAGTACTTC.